What follows are 5 T cell receptor beta chains derived from one specimen sequenced in a study of T cells in Graves' hyperthyroidism and ophthalmopathy. From RNA transcripts, TCR beta CDR3 regions were amplified. First-round RT-PCR of the TCR CDR3 relied on the HTBI primer set. MiXCR, run by TCRdb on the multiplex PCR reads, gives a single entry per CDR3 protein. Of some 490,000 distinct CDR3 sequences listed, 22% are singletons. The sequenced sample consisted of blood. All receptors come from a woman aged 70-85 years with Graves' ophthalmopathy.

To note about this clonotype: One end of the junction varies from germline; a read error may be responsible. The chain links TRBV5-1 to TRBJ2-7; TRBD2 matches at 7 bases. This CDR3 has 14 residues. From germline, CDR1 is SGHRS and CDR2 YFSETQ. CDR3: CASSLGPTGGEQYF. The CDR3 DNA reads TGCGCCAGCAGTTTGGGACCAACGGGAGGCGAGCAGTACTTC.

This clonotype was detected many times. The chain combines TRBV28 with TRBJ2-7; unclear D gene. Germline values: CDR1 MDHEN, CDR2 SYDVKM. Trimming shortened V by 3 bases and J by 0 bases, and 12 bases separated the two germline ends. The CDR3 length is 15 residues. The CDR3 sequence is CASSLIPGGSYEQYF. Here the CDR3 DNA reads TGTGCCAGCAGTTTGATCCCCGGCGGCTCCTACGAGCAGTACTTC.

CDR3 in amino acids: CASSLELLGNTEAFF. DNA for the CDR3: TGCGCCAGCAGCTTGGAACTTTTGGGGAACACTGAAGCTTTCTTT. V usage is TRBV5-1 and J usage is TRBJ1-1; no reliable D call. Germline CDR1 reads SGHRS; CDR2 reads YFSETQ. CDR3 length: 15 amino acids. V was pared by 0 bases and J by 1 base, with 10 bases between. The full variable domain, in which reference TRBV5-1 and TRBJ1-1 provide the parts outside the CDR3, is KAGVTQTPRYLIKTRGQQVTLSCSPISGHRSVSWYQQTPGQGLQFLFEYFSETQRNKGNFPGRFSGRQFSNSRSEMNVSTLELGDSALYLCASSLELLGNTEAFFGQGTRLTVV.

A single count supports this clonotype. This chain joins TRBV5-4 and TRBJ2-3; D ambiguous. Trimming removed 7 bases at V and 2 bases at J, with 11 bases between. This CDR3 spans 13 amino acids. Germline assignment: CDR1 SGHNT and CDR2 YYREEE (reference sequence). Written as DNA, the CDR3 is TGTGCCAGCGCTGAAACTAACACAGATACGCAGTATTTT. It specifies CASAETNTDTQYF.

V and J are TRBV6-2 or TRBV6-3 and TRBJ2-2; the D gene is possibly TRBD1 (5 bases). The CDR3 runs 14 residues. The germline V gene has CDR1 MNHEY and CDR2 SVGEGT. The V end was cut by 8 bases, the J end by 4 bases, with 14 bases between. CDR3 loop: CASFMSGLTGELFF. The CDR3 region has the DNA TGTGCCAGCTTCATGTCAGGGCTCACCGGGGAGCTGTTTTTT.